Below are 24 T cell receptor beta chains sequenced from a single sample in a study of cytomegalovirus exposure and HLA in healthy donors. PCR involved 60 Vbeta and 13 Jbeta primers. Here immunoSEQ multiplex PCR was the method, and the copy in TCRdb shows in-frame clones only, minus some. The sample includes 19,000 or so clones, about 70% of them seen just once. Sequences were obtained from PBMCs. The receptors originated from a man younger than 35 in good health and CMV-seronegative.

This chain uses TRBV9 with TRBJ1-1, with D tentatively TRBD1 (6 bases). Trimming took 3 bases from V and 7 from J, leaving 13 bases between them. The CDR3 length is 13 residues. Germline loops: CDR1 SGDLS, CDR2 YYNGEE. The CDR3 reads CASSATGLGEAFF. In DNA form, the CDR3 reads TGTGCCAGCAGCGCTACAGGGTTGGGTGAAGCTTTCTTT.

The rearrangement uses TRBV7-2 and TRBJ2-1; D ambiguous. The CDR3 has 16 residues. The germline V and J ends were trimmed by 6 bases and 0 bases, with 15 bases remaining between them. Germline loops: CDR1 SGHTA, CDR2 FQGNSA. The CDR3 bases are TGTGCCAGCAGACCATATAGTGTGAGCTCCTACAATGAGCAGTTCTTC. Its protein is CASRPYSVSSYNEQFF.

The genes are TRBV4-2 and TRBJ1-2, with D possibly matching TRBD1 (5 bases). With 1 base removed from V and 3 bases from J, the gap between germline ends came to 12 bases. This CDR3 is built from 15 residues. Germline CDR1 LGHNA, CDR2 YNFKEQ. The chain's CDR3 is CASSQGWTNHYGYTF. Written as DNA, the CDR3 is TGTGCCAGCAGCCAAGGGTGGACAAACCACTATGGCTACACCTTC.

CDR3 protein: CATGLGGEQYF. The CDR3 DNA follows: TGTGCCACCGGTTTGGGGGGCGAGCAGTACTTC. The J gene is TRBJ2-7, the V gene TRBV10-3; a possible D gene is TRBD2 (6 bases). The germline CDR1 and CDR2 sequences are ENHRY and SYGVKD. The CDR3 is 11 amino acids. Trimming pared 10 bases from V and 6 bases from J, leaving 13 bases between.

The CDR3 spells CSVDTGSNQPQHF. The CDR3 DNA reads as TGCAGCGTTGATACAGGGAGCAATCAGCCCCAGCATTTT. J is TRBJ1-5 and V is TRBV29-1, with D perhaps TRBD1 (6 bases). The CDR3 length is 13 residues. Trimming took 3 bases from V and 1 from J, leaving 7 bases between them. Germline assignment: CDR1 SQVTM and CDR2 ANQGSEA.

The chain links TRBV2 to TRBJ2-1; perhaps TRBD1 as D (7 bases). In germline, CDR1 is SNHLY, CDR2 FYNNEI. V gave up 11 bases and J gave up 6 bases, with 26 bases separating them. This CDR3 has 16 residues. CDR3 in amino acids: CAASLAEGAGGNEQFF. The CDR3 nucleotides read TGTGCCGCTTCTCTGGCGGAGGGCGCAGGGGGCAATGAGCAGTTCTTC.

In its sample, this clone is medium-sized (0.01 to 0.1%). The chain uses TRBV6-5 and TRBJ2-2; weak D call: TRBD1 (6 bases). This CDR3 has 15 residues. Germline assignment: CDR1 MNHEY and CDR2 SVGAGI. V lost 4 bases and J 7 bases, leaving 16 bases between the germline ends. CDR3 in amino acids: CASSSRQVQVGELFF. In DNA, the CDR3 is TGTGCCAGCAGTTCCCGACAGGTCCAAGTCGGGGAGCTGTTTTTT.

This chain connects TRBV6-5 to TRBJ1-1; a possible D gene is TRBD1 (5 bases). Germline V CDR1 and CDR2: MNHEY, SVGAGI. The CDR3 consists of 14 residues. Trimming took 6 bases from V and 3 from J, leaving 14 bases between them. CDR3 region: CASRNYRGDTEAFF. The CDR3 DNA is TGTGCCAGCAGGAATTACCGGGGGGACACTGAAGCTTTCTTT.

This clone was picked up a small number of times. The genes are TRBV25-1 and TRBJ1-1, with a weak D call TRBD1 (6 bases). Germline V lookup: CDR1 MGHDK, CDR2 SYGVNS. V dropped 3 bases and J dropped 5 bases, with 10 bases sitting between them. The CDR3 loop spans 13 amino acids. CDR3 in DNA: TGTGCCAGCAGTGACGGGGGGCGGACTGAAGCTTTCTTT. Translating it yields CASSDGGRTEAFF.

J is TRBJ1-3 and V is TRBV2; D is perhaps TRBD1 (6 bases). V shed 2 bases and J shed 4 bases, with 12 bases lying between them. CDR3 length: 15 residues. Germline CDR1 SNHLY, CDR2 FYNNEI. This CDR3 is CASSESRGYGNTIYF. Written as DNA, the CDR3 is TGTGCCAGCAGTGAATCCAGGGGTTACGGAAACACCATATATTTT.

V usage is TRBV10-3 and J usage is TRBJ2-5; tentatively, D is TRBD2 (6 bases). Germline lookup yields CDR1 ENHRY and CDR2 SYGVKD. The CDR3 totals 14 residues. Trimming took 10 bases from V and 2 from J, leaving 17 bases between them. CDR3 sequence (DNA): TGTGCCACCGGGTCTAGCGACCCACAAGAGACCCAGTACTTC. Residues: CATGSSDPQETQYF.

This clone has a handful of counts. The chain uses TRBV20-1 and TRBJ1-1; unclear D gene. The ends were cut back, 1 base at V and 10 bases at J, with 10 bases in the middle. This CDR3 region has 11 residues. Germline CDR1 DFQATT, CDR2 SNEGSKA (reference sequence). Here the CDR3 reads CSARVAVTAFF. The CDR3, as DNA: TGCAGTGCTAGAGTCGCGGTGACAGCTTTCTTT.

The V call is TRBV5-1, the J call TRBJ1-1; D not certain. V was pared by 9 bases and J by 1 base, with 13 bases between. Per the germline V gene, CDR1 is SGHRS and CDR2 is YFSETQ. The CDR3 extends over 13 amino acids. This CDR3 is CATRLSGNTEAFF. Here the CDR3 DNA reads TGCGCCACCAGGTTGTCGGGGAACACTGAAGCTTTCTTT.

The V gene is TRBV6-5, the J gene TRBJ1-2, with a possible D match to TRBD1 (6 bases). CDR1 is MNHEY and CDR2 is SVGAGI in the germline V gene. Trimming stripped 4 bases from V and 3 bases from J, with 15 bases between. The CDR3 consists of 15 residues. The CDR3 sequence is CASSSLGGGHYGYTF. The CDR3 region has the DNA TGTGCCAGCAGTTCCCTTGGGGGGGGGCACTATGGCTACACCTTC.

The rearrangement uses TRBV5-1 and TRBJ2-2; 7 positions match TRBD1. Germline values: CDR1 SGHRS, CDR2 YFSETQ. V was clipped by 7 bases and J by 0 bases; unmatched bases: 3. CDR3 size: 14 residues. In nucleotides, the CDR3 is TGCGCCAGCCAGACAGGGCCGAACACCGGGGAGCTGTTTTTT. Translated, it gives CASQTGPNTGELFF.

This chain uses TRBV25-1 with TRBJ2-7; possibly TRBD1 for D (5 bases). Trimming removed 5 bases at V and 6 bases at J, with 14 bases between. Germline V CDR1 and CDR2: MGHDK, SYGVNS. The CDR3 consists of 13 residues. The CDR3 loop is CASSPQGFGEQYF. The CDR3 nucleotides read TGTGCCAGCAGTCCCCAGGGTTTCGGCGAGCAGTACTTC.

As concerns this clone: At one end, the junction sequence differs from germline, possibly due to a read error. The genes are TRBV29-1 and TRBJ2-1; D perhaps matches TRBD2 (5 bases). This CDR3 has 14 amino acids. Germline CDR1 is SQVTM and CDR2 is ANQGSEA. The CDR3 loop is CSVARGISSNEQFF. The CDR3 coding sequence is TGCAGCGTTGCCCGGGGAATATCCTCCAATGAGCAGTTCTTC.

V is TRBV30 and J is TRBJ1-1; 8 bases line up with TRBD1. J was trimmed by 5 bases and V by 4 bases; bases with no gene match: 15. This CDR3 has 16 amino acids. The germline CDR1 and CDR2 sequences are GTSNPN and SVGIG (reference sequence). In DNA form, the CDR3 reads TGTGCCTGGACGAGGGGACAGGTAGCTTGGAGGACTGAAGCTTTCTTT. Residues: CAWTRGQVAWRTEAFF. The whole variable domain, remainder taken from reference TRBV30 and TRBJ1-1, is SQTIHQWPATLVQPVGSPLSLECTVEGTSNPNLYWYRQAAGRGLQLLFYSVGIGQISSEVPQNLSASRPQDRQFILSSKKLLLSDSGFYLCAWTRGQVAWRTEAFFGQGTRLTVV.

The J gene is TRBJ2-5, the V gene TRBV23-1; tentative D call: TRBD2 (6 bases). TRBV23-1 falls under the ORF class, with uncertain function. This CDR3 contains 14 residues. Trimming removed 2 bases at V and 4 bases at J, with 11 bases between. The CDR3 DNA is TGCGCCAGCAGTCAAAAGGGACTGGCAGAGACCCAGTACTTC. Amino acids: CASSQKGLAETQYF.

The chain uses TRBV5-6 and TRBJ1-2, with D maybe TRBD1 (6 bases). The CDR3 covers 14 residues. The V end was cut by 4 bases, the J end by 8 bases, with 18 bases between. CDR1 is SGHDT and CDR2 is YYEEEE in the germline V gene. CDR3 bases: TGTGCCAGCAGCGGGGTACAGGGTTTGAGAGGCTACACCTTC. Residues: CASSGVQGLRGYTF.

J is TRBJ2-5 and V is TRBV30; TRBD1 agrees at 7 bases. The CDR3 is 13 amino acids. V gave up 4 bases and J gave up 6 bases; unmatched junction bases: 8. The germline V gene encodes CDR1 GTSNPN and CDR2 SVGIG (reference sequence). CDR3 amino acids: CAWIRQGVKTQYF. Here the CDR3 DNA reads TGTGCCTGGATTCGACAGGGAGTCAAGACCCAGTACTTC.

The CDR3 nucleotides are TGTGCCAGCAGCTTTCCCCGTCCCTCTGGGGCCAACGTCCTGACTTTC. This codes for CASSFPRPSGANVLTF. This chain connects TRBV5-8 to TRBJ2-6, with D hard to call. Germline lookup yields CDR1 SGHTS and CDR2 YDEGEE. V lost 2 bases and J lost 0, with 9 bases in between. The CDR3 sequence is 16 residues long.

This chain links TRBV6-6 with TRBJ1-5, with a tentative D call TRBD1 (6 bases). Germline V lookup: CDR1 MNHNY, CDR2 SVGAGI (reference sequence). The CDR3 totals 13 residues. V was pared by 5 bases and J by 6 bases, with 11 bases between. This CDR3 is CASSTRGTQPQHF. The DNA for the CDR3 is TGTGCCAGCAGTACGAGGGGGACTCAGCCCCAGCATTTT.

The gene calls are TRBV5-4 and TRBJ2-1; TRBD2 matches at 14 bases. V lost 4 bases and J lost 14; bases outside the gene matches: 14. Germline V gives CDR1 SGHNT, CDR2 YYREEE (reference sequence). The CDR3 runs 16 residues. This CDR3 is CASSARLAGGLKNEFF. DNA of the CDR3: TGTGCCAGCAGCGCTCGACTAGCGGGAGGGCTAAAGAATGAGTTCTTC.